The 29 T cell receptor beta chains listed next were all sequenced from one sample in a study of patients and donors after allogeneic stem cell transplantation. TCRdb reanalysed the RT-PCR reads using MiXCR and keeps one entry per CDR3 protein. Counted here are a few hundred thousand distinct CDR3 sequences, 14% occurring once; the ten biggest clones make up 11%. Input material: blood, either unsorted or a sorted T cell fraction (not recorded which). These receptors originate from a human donor who was either an allogeneic HSCT recipient or a stem cell or donor lymphocyte infusion donor (not recorded which). It is not recorded whose cells these are; they may come from a transplant donor.

This clonotype was counted between two and nine times. J is TRBJ2-3 and V is TRBV11-1; unclear D gene. Germline CDR1 SGHAT, CDR2 FQDESV (reference sequence). Trimming took off 1 base at V and 2 bases at J, with 10 bases between the two ends. The CDR3 length is 15 residues. The CDR3 DNA sequence: TGTGCCAGCAGCTTAGTGGCTACCCACACAGATACGCAGTATTTT. It specifies CASSLVATHTDTQYF.

This clonotype turned up a few times. The rearrangement joins TRBV12-3 or TRBV12-4 to TRBJ2-1; 11 bases align to TRBD2. The CDR3 extends over 15 amino acids. Unmatched junction bases numbered 8, after V lost 3 bases and J lost 10 bases. CDR3 DNA sequence: TGTGCCAGCAGTTTGCGTAGCGGGAGGGGCGCAGAGCAGTTCTTC. This codes for CASSLRSGRGAEQFF.

This clonotype was seen at least ten times. The chain couples TRBV2 to TRBJ2-7; no definite D call. CDR1 and CDR2 from the germline V gene are SNHLY and FYNNEI. The V end was cut by 6 bases, the J end by 0 bases, with 3 bases between. This CDR3 is built from 11 residues. The CDR3 spells CASSYSYEQYF. The CDR3 bases are TGTGCCAGCAGCTACTCCTACGAGCAGTACTTC.

The rearrangement uses TRBV4-3 and TRBJ2-5, with TRBD2 matching over 8 bases. Germline V lookup: CDR1 LGHNA, CDR2 YSLEER. J lost 2 bases, V lost 0 bases, and 2 bases had no gene match. This CDR3 spans 15 amino acids. The chain's CDR3 is CASSQEASGQETQYF. For the CDR3, the DNA is TGCGCCAGCAGCCAAGAGGCTAGCGGGCAAGAGACCCAGTACTTC.

The rearrangement joins TRBV10-3 to TRBJ2-3; possible D gene TRBD1, 6 bases. V was trimmed by 7 bases and J by 4 bases, leaving 15 bases between them. Germline V gives CDR1 ENHRY, CDR2 SYGVKD. CDR3 size: 14 residues. This CDR3 is CAIKSAGVADTQYF. CDR3 bases: TGTGCCATCAAGAGTGCAGGGGTCGCAGATACGCAGTATTTT.

This clonotype was counted only a few times. This chain uses TRBV20-1 with TRBJ1-5; weak D call: TRBD1 (5 bases). V lost 5 bases to trimming and J lost 3 bases, with 11 bases between them. Looked up from germline, CDR1 is DFQATT and CDR2 is SNEGSKA (reference sequence). CDR3 length equals 13 residues. CDR3 region: CSALQEPNQPQHF. The CDR3 DNA reads TGCAGTGCTTTACAGGAGCCCAATCAGCCCCAGCATTTT.

The rearrangement joins TRBV11-2 to TRBJ2-7; D unclear. Germline assignment: CDR1 SGHAT and CDR2 FQNNGV. V was shortened by 5 bases and J by 3 bases, with 11 bases between the two germline ends. CDR3 length equals 13 residues. CDR3: CASSLDDIYEQYF. The CDR3, as DNA: TGTGCCAGCAGCCTCGATGACATCTACGAGCAGTACTTC. Full variable domain (outside the CDR3, taken from reference TRBV11-2 and TRBJ2-7): EAGVAQSPRYKIIEKRQSVAFWCNPISGHATLYWYQQILGQGPKLLIQFQNNGVVDDSQLPKDRFSAERLKGVDSTLKIQPAKLEDSAVYLCASSLDDIYEQYFGPGTRLTVT.

This clonotype was recorded a few times. The J gene is TRBJ1-2, the V gene TRBV5-6, with unresolved D. Deletions cut 0 bases from V and 6 bases from J, with 12 bases between. Germline CDR1 SGHDT, CDR2 YYEEEE. The CDR3 is made up of 14 amino acids. The CDR3 loop is CASSLVVGRNGYTF. The CDR3 DNA is TGTGCCAGCAGCTTGGTAGTTGGGCGAAATGGCTACACCTTC.

This clonotype was detected a few times. The rearrangement links TRBV30 to TRBJ1-5, with D hard to call. Trimming left V 1 base short and J 3 bases short, with 7 bases between. CDR1 and CDR2 (germline): GTSNPN, SVGIG (reference sequence). This CDR3 is 13 amino acids long. This CDR3 reads CAWSGAINQPQHF. The CDR3, as DNA: TGTGCCTGGAGTGGCGCCATCAATCAGCCCCAGCATTTT.

The rearrangement links TRBV5-1 to TRBJ1-1; no clear D gene. Germline CDR1 SGHRS, CDR2 YFSETQ. The CDR3 totals 15 residues. V was pared by 0 bases and J by 3 bases, with 12 bases between. CDR3 DNA sequence: TGCGCCAGCAGCTTGGGCCCCCAGCTGGACACTGAAGCTTTCTTT. Its translation is CASSLGPQLDTEAFF.

This clonotype showed up many times. This chain joins TRBV7-8 and TRBJ2-5, with a possible D match to TRBD2 (5 bases). The CDR3 has 14 amino acids. In germline, CDR1 is SGHVS, CDR2 FQNEAQ. V lost 2 bases and J lost 5, with 12 bases in between. For the CDR3, the DNA is TGTGCCAGCAGCTTATTACCTCGGGGTGAGACCCAGTACTTC. This encodes CASSLLPRGETQYF.

This clonotype was seen more than once but under ten times. The chain has TRBV20-1 and TRBJ2-7, with 7 bases identical to TRBD2. Looked up from germline, CDR1 is DFQATT and CDR2 is SNEGSKA (reference sequence). This CDR3 comprises 13 residues. The V segment lost 3 bases and the J segment 3 bases; nucleotides outside the gene matches: 5. CDR3 coding DNA: TGCAGTGCTAGCTCGTCTAGCGGCTACGAGCAGTACTTC. Translation: CSASSSSGYEQYF.

This clonotype was recorded many times. The chain couples TRBV15 to TRBJ2-4, with 7 bases lining up with TRBD2. The CDR3 is made up of 18 amino acids. Germline V lookup: CDR1 LNHNV, CDR2 YYDKDF (reference sequence). Trimming took 3 bases from V and 1 from J; bases not matched to a gene: 12. The CDR3 DNA follows: TGTGCCACCAGCAGGACAGCGGGGCCCGCAGCGGCCAAAAACATTCAGTACTTC. Protein product: CATSRTAGPAAAKNIQYF.

This clonotype came up a few times. This rearrangement joins TRBV27 to TRBJ1-6; no clear D gene. CDR3 size: 13 residues. Looked up from germline, CDR1 is MNHEY and CDR2 is SMNVEV (reference sequence). Deletions cut 3 bases from V and 7 bases from J, with 7 bases between. The CDR3 here is CASSFAVNSPLHF. The DNA of the CDR3 is TGTGCCAGCAGTTTCGCGGTCAATTCACCCCTCCACTTT.

The chain employs TRBV19 and TRBJ2-3; D might be TRBD1 (5 bases). CDR3 length: 14 residues. The germline V gene has CDR1 LNHDA and CDR2 SQIVND (reference sequence). V lost 4 bases, J lost 2 bases, and 10 bases lay in between. As DNA, the CDR3 is TGTGCCAGTAGTAGGGGCTCTTACACAGATACGCAGTATTTT. Residues: CASSRGSYTDTQYF.

This clonotype was observed a few times. This sequence joins TRBV20-1 and TRBJ2-5, with 9 nucleotides matching TRBD1. CDR1 DFQATT and CDR2 SNEGSKA come from the germline V gene (reference sequence). With V trimmed by 0 bases and J by 4 bases, 12 bases remained unmatched. This CDR3 contains 17 residues. In DNA form, the CDR3 reads TGCAGTGCTAGAGATTGGAGAGACAGGGGGAATCCAGAGACCCAGTACTTC. This gives the protein CSARDWRDRGNPETQYF.

The chain combines TRBV24-1 with TRBJ1-2; D remains ambiguous. V was shortened by 4 bases and J by 2 bases, with 7 bases between the two germline ends. This CDR3 is built from 13 residues. From germline, CDR1 is KGHDR and CDR2 SFDVKD. CDR3 residues: CATSDITNYGYTF. In DNA form, the CDR3 reads TGTGCCACCAGTGACATCACCAACTATGGCTACACCTTC.

This clonotype appeared a few times. This CDR3 reads CASSQDRGDAYGYTF. CDR3 coding DNA: TGCGCCAGCAGCCAGGACAGGGGCGACGCTTATGGCTACACCTTC. The chain employs TRBV5-1 and TRBJ1-2; 9 bases are a match to TRBD1. CDR3 length equals 15 residues. V trimming: 4 bases; J trimming: 5 bases; junction bases outside the gene matches: 9. CDR1 is SGHRS, CDR2 YFSETQ, per germline.

At least ten counts were recorded for this clonotype. The chain couples TRBV20-1 to TRBJ2-1; 13 bases line up with TRBD2. CDR3 length: 13 residues. The ends lost 5 bases at V and 11 bases at J; junction bases unmatched: 6. Germline CDR1 reads DFQATT; CDR2 reads SNEGSKA (reference sequence). CDR3 nucleotides: TGCAGTGCTTGGACTAGCGGGAGTTTGCAGCAGTTCTTC. Translation gives CSAWTSGSLQQFF.

This clonotype appeared a few times. The J gene is TRBJ2-1, the V gene TRBV30; 8 positions agree with TRBD2. Germline V CDR1 and CDR2: GTSNPN, SVGIG (reference sequence). Trimming took 4 bases from V and 4 from J; bases not matched to a gene: 6. The CDR3 contains 14 residues. The CDR3 DNA reads as TGTGCCTGGAAGGAACCTAGCGGGTACAATGAGCAGTTCTTC. Its protein is CAWKEPSGYNEQFF.

This clonotype was detected a few times. The genes are TRBV5-6 and TRBJ1-4; D is perhaps TRBD1 (5 bases). V was shortened by 6 bases and J by 8 bases, with 17 bases between the two germline ends. The CDR3 loop spans 14 amino acids. CDR1 and CDR2 (germline): SGHDT, YYEEEE. The CDR3 region is CASNRGEIEEKLFF. The CDR3, as DNA: TGTGCCAGCAACCGGGGGGAGATCGAGGAAAAACTGTTTTTT.

The chain couples TRBV19 to TRBJ1-1; D possibly corresponds to TRBD1 (6 bases). Germline CDR1 is LNHDA and CDR2 is SQIVND (reference sequence). Trimming removed 9 bases at V and 0 bases at J, with 17 bases between. The CDR3 length is 15 residues. The CDR3 region has the DNA TGTGCCAGCCGACCGGGACACTTCATGAACACTGAAGCTTTCTTT. Translating it yields CASRPGHFMNTEAFF.

This clonotype was picked up a small number of times. The chain uses TRBV20-1 and TRBJ1-6; D is unclear. The CDR3 spans 16 residues. With 0 bases removed from V and 0 bases from J, the gap between germline ends came to 9 bases. Germline V lookup: CDR1 DFQATT, CDR2 SNEGSKA (reference sequence). In nucleotides, the CDR3 is TGCAGTGCTAGAGATGGAGGGAGCTCCTATAATTCACCCCTCCACTTT. Translation gives CSARDGGSSYNSPLHF.

This clonotype was seen only a few times. V usage is TRBV5-1 and J usage is TRBJ2-1, with D possibly called TRBD1 or TRBD2 (7 bases each). Germline V lookup: CDR1 SGHRS, CDR2 YFSETQ. This CDR3 contains 15 residues. V lost 0 bases and J 9 bases, leaving 16 bases between the germline ends. The CDR3 DNA reads as TGCGCCAGCAGCTTGGACCGACAGGGCGGGGGTGAGCAGTTCTTC. Translating gives CASSLDRQGGGEQFF.

The J gene is TRBJ1-2, the V gene TRBV18; TRBD1 aligns across 8 bases. The V gene's germline CDR1 is KGHSH and CDR2 LQKENI. The length of the CDR3 is 13 residues. Trimming took 5 bases from V and 8 from J; bases not matched to a gene: 7. CDR3 residues: CASSDDRGGGYTF. The CDR3 nucleotides are TGTGCCAGCTCAGACGACAGGGGCGGCGGCTACACCTTC.

J is TRBJ1-1 and V is TRBV11-1; weak D call: TRBD1 (6 bases). V gave up 5 bases and J gave up 5 bases, with 18 bases separating them. CDR1 and CDR2 from the germline V gene are SGHAT and FQDESV (reference sequence). The CDR3 is 15 amino acids. The DNA of the CDR3 is TGTGCCAGCAGCCCTCCTACGGGGGCTGTAACTGAAGCTTTCTTT. Amino acid sequence: CASSPPTGAVTEAFF.

V is TRBV12-3 or TRBV12-4 and J is TRBJ1-4; weak D call: TRBD1 (5 bases). The CDR3 spans 15 residues. Trimming cost V 7 bases and J 7 bases, with 19 bases left between them. CDR3 sequence reads: CASMRQGGFSEKLFF. The CDR3 nucleotides are TGTGCCAGCATGCGGCAGGGAGGGTTTAGTGAAAAACTGTTTTTT.

The chain employs TRBV28 and TRBJ1-1, with TRBD1 as a possible D gene (6 bases). Germline V gene data show CDR1 as MDHEN and CDR2 as SYDVKM. This CDR3 contains 12 residues. V lost 7 bases and J 10 bases, leaving 16 bases between the germline ends. The CDR3 region is CASKDGGARAFF. Here the CDR3 DNA reads TGTGCCAGCAAAGATGGGGGCGCTAGAGCTTTCTTT.

This chain uses TRBV20-1 with TRBJ2-7; 9 positions agree with TRBD1. V was pared by 0 bases and J by 4 bases, with 7 bases of the junction left unmatched. This CDR3 region has 15 residues. The germline gives CDR1 DFQATT, CDR2 SNEGSKA (reference sequence). This chain's CDR3 is CSAREYGTGIYEQYF. DNA for the CDR3: TGCAGTGCTAGAGAGTACGGGACAGGGATTTACGAGCAGTACTTC.